The 10 T cell receptor beta chains below come from one sample, sequenced in a study of T cell responses to AZD1222 COVID-19 vaccine. The assay was immunoSEQ multiplex PCR, and TCRdb's table has in-frame clones only and misses some. The data contain under 150,000 clones, 90% of them singletons. Specimen: peripheral blood, collected on day 0 of AZD1222 vaccination. The receptor set was obtained from an adult in good health.

As concerns this clone: A read error may account for a junction end that differs from germline. The chain recombines TRBV18 with TRBJ1-1; D uncertain. The CDR3 runs to 13 residues. Germline CDR1 reads KGHSH; CDR2 reads LQKENI. CDR3: CASSPYSDWEGFF. Here the CDR3 DNA reads TGTGCCAGCTCACCATATTCGGACTGGGAAGGTTTCTTT.

V and J are TRBV30 and TRBJ1-2; tentative D call: TRBD1 (6 bases). V dropped 3 bases and J dropped 8 bases, with 13 bases sitting between them. Germline values: CDR1 GTSNPN, CDR2 SVGIG (reference sequence). This CDR3 comprises 12 residues. CDR3 in DNA: TGTGCCTGGAGAGGGGGGGCGGAGGGCTACACCTTC. Translated, it gives CAWRGGAEGYTF.

For the CDR3, the DNA is TGTGCCAGCAGCCGCACTAGCGGGAGTTCCCTATTGATCTACGAGCAGTACTTC. As protein: CASSRTSGSSLLIYEQYF. The J gene is TRBJ2-7, the V gene TRBV9; 11 bases line up with TRBD2. This CDR3 has 18 residues. CDR1 and CDR2 (germline): SGDLS, YYNGEE. Unmatched junction bases numbered 15, after V lost 4 bases and J lost 3 bases.

The chain joins TRBV27 to TRBJ2-3; TRBD1 matches at 8 bases. The germline V gene has CDR1 MNHEY and CDR2 SMNVEV (reference sequence). V was pared by 9 bases and J by 0 bases, with 14 bases of the junction left unmatched. The CDR3 has 17 residues. The CDR3 coding sequence is TGTGCCAGAGGGGCCGGACAGGGCAGACTTAGCACAGATACGCAGTATTTT. It encodes CARGAGQGRLSTDTQYF.

The chain combines TRBV12-3 or TRBV12-4 with TRBJ2-1, with D possibly matching TRBD1 (6 bases). Trimming cost V 5 bases and J 9 bases, with 8 bases left between them. The CDR3 runs to 11 residues. The CDR3 sequence: CASSPGVEQFF. The CDR3 bases are TGTGCCAGCAGTCCAGGGGTTGAGCAGTTCTTC.

The rearrangement joins TRBV9 to TRBJ2-1; D is possibly TRBD2 (5 bases). The V gene lost 0 bases and the J gene lost 0 bases, with 13 bases spanning the gap. Germline V gives CDR1 SGDLS, CDR2 YYNGEE. The CDR3 loop spans 17 amino acids. The CDR3 DNA reads as TGTGCCAGCAGCGTAGCGGGCGGGCCCAGCTCCTACAATGAGCAGTTCTTC. This gives the protein CASSVAGGPSSYNEQFF.

This clone was observed a single time. The gene calls are TRBV12-3 or TRBV12-4 and TRBJ2-1; 7 positions match TRBD2. V lost 9 bases, J lost 7 bases, and 3 bases stayed unmatched. The CDR3 runs 11 residues. The CDR3 region is CASLGGNEQFF. Here the CDR3 DNA reads TGTGCCAGTTTGGGGGGGAATGAGCAGTTCTTC.

The V and J genes are TRBV5-6 and TRBJ1-1; D uncertain. This CDR3 has 14 residues. Trimming left V 1 base short and J 0 bases short, with 7 bases between. Germline-derived CDR1 and CDR2 are SGHDT and YYEEEE. CDR3 loop: CASSLSPMNTEAFF. The DNA of the CDR3 is TGTGCCAGCAGCTTGAGTCCTATGAACACTGAAGCTTTCTTT.

The chain has TRBV7-2 and TRBJ1-1, with TRBD1 identical over 7 bases. Germline V CDR1 and CDR2: SGHTA, FQGNSA. The CDR3 runs 11 residues. V lost 4 bases, J lost 10 bases, and 3 bases stayed unmatched. CDR3 in DNA: TGTGCCAGCAGCTCGGGACAGACAGCTTTCTTT. Protein: CASSSGQTAFF.

The rearrangement joins TRBV2 to TRBJ1-5; possibly TRBD1 for D (6 bases). Germline lookup yields CDR1 SNHLY and CDR2 FYNNEI. This CDR3 has 16 amino acids. The V end was cut by 5 bases, the J end by 2 bases, with 16 bases between. The CDR3 DNA follows: TGTGCCAGCAGTACCCACGGACAGACAGGCAATCAGCCCCAGCATTTT. It encodes CASSTHGQTGNQPQHF.